This T cell receptor beta chain emerged from a study of CD8+ T cells in alopecia areata. Extraction of RNA preceded its reverse transcription into cDNA, which served as the sequencing template. The table came from immunoSEQ multiplex PCR; TCRdb's copy has only in-frame clones and leaves some out. The sample consists of under 350,000 clones, 55% to 70% of them appearing once. Treatment indicated: oral pan-JAK inhibitor, 5-10 mg twice daily. J lost 3 bases, V lost 5 bases, and 9 bases had no gene match. Germline V gene sequence: CDR1 MNHEY, CDR2 SMNVEV (reference sequence). The CDR3 consists of 16 residues.

The sequence was obtained from a human donor with alopecia areata. The V gene is TRBV27, the J gene TRBJ2-3, with 9 bases matching TRBD1. This material consisted of CD4+ T cells sorted from blood, taken at week 24, from a patient treated with tofacitinib. The DNA of the CDR3 is TGTGCCAGCAGTCCCACAGGGGGCATTGGGACAGATACGCAGTATTTT. Translating gives CASSPTGGIGTDTQYF.